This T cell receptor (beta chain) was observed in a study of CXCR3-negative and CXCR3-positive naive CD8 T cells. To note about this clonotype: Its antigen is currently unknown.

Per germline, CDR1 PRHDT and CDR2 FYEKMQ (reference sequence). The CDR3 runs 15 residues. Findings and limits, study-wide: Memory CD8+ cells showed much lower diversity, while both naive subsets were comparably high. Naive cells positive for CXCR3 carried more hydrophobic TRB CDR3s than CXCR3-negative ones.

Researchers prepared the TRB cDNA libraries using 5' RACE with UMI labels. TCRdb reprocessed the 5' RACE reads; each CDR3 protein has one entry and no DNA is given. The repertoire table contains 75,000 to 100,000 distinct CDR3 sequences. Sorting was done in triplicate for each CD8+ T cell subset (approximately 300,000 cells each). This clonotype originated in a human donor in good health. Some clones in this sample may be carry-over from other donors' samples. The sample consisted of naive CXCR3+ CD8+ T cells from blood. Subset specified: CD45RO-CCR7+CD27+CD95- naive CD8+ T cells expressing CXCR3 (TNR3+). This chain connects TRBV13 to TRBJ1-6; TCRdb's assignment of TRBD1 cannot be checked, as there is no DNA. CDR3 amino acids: CASSSTGTDNSPLHF.